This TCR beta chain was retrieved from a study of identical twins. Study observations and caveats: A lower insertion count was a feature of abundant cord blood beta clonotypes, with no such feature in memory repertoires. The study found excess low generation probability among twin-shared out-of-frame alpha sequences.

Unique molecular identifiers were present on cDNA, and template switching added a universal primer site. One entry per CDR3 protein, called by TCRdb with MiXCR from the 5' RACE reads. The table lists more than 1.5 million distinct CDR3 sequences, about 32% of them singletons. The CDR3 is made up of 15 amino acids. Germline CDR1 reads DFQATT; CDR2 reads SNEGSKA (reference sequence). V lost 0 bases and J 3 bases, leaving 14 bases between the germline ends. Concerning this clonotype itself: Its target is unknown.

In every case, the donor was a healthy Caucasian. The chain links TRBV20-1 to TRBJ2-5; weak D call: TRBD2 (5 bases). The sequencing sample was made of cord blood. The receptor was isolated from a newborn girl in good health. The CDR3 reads CSARETRRTKETQYF. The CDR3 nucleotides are TGCAGTGCTAGAGAAACGCGGAGGACCAAAGAGACCCAGTACTTC.